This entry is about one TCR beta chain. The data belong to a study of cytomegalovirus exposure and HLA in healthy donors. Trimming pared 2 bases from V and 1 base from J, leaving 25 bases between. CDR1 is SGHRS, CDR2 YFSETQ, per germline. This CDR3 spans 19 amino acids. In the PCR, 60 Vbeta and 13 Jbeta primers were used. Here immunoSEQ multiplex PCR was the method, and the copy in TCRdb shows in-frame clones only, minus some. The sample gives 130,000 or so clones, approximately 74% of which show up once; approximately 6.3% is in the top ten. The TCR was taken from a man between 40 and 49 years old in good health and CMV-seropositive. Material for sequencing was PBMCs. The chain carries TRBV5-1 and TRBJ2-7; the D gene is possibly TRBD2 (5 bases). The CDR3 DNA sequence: TGCGCCAGCAGCTTTTATGGTGCCCCGAGGCGACTACTTTCCTACGAGCAGTACTTC. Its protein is CASSFYGAPRRLLSYEQYF. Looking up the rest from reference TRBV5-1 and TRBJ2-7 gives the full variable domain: KAGVTQTPRYLIKTRGQQVTLSCSPISGHRSVSWYQQTPGQGLQFLFEYFSETQRNKGNFPGRFSGRQFSNSRSEMNVSTLELGDSALYLCASSFYGAPRRLLSYEQYFGPGTRLTVT.